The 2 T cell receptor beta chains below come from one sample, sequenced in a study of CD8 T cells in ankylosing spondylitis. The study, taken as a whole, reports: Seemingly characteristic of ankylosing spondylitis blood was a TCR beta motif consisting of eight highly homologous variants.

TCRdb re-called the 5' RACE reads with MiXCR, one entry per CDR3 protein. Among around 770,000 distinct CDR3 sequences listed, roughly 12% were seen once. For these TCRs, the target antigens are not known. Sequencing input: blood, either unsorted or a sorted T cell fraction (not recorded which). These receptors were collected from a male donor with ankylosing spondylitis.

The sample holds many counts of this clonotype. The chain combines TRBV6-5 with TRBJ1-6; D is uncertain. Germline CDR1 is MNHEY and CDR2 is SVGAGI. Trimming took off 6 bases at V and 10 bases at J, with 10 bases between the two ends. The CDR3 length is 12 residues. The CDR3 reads CASSLPWSPLHF. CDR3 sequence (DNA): TGTGCCAGCAGCCTTCCTTGGTCACCCCTCCACTTT.

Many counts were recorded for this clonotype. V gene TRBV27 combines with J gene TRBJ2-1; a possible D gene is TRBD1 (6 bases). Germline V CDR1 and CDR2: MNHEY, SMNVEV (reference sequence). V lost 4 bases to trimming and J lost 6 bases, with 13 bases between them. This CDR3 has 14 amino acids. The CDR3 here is CASSYRELSNEQFF. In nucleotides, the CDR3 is TGTGCCAGCAGTTACAGGGAATTGAGCAATGAGCAGTTCTTC.